This T cell receptor beta chain was recorded in a study of blood T cells in healthy people across ages. Trimming stripped 7 bases from V and 3 bases from J, with 16 bases between. The CDR3 runs 13 residues. The V gene's germline CDR1 is SQVTM and CDR2 ANQGSEA. Sample-barcoded 5' priming and a J-beta primer mix drove a second PCR of roughly 7 to 11 cycles. In TCRdb, the 5' RACE reads were re-called with MiXCR into one record per CDR3 protein. In the table there are over 1,500,000 distinct CDR3 sequences, roughly 49% of which are singletons. In its sample, this clonotype was seen many times. Sequencing input: blood. The TCR was taken from a woman in her thirties or forties in good health. The chain uses TRBV29-1 and TRBJ2-7; D call uncertain. CDR3 sequence (DNA): TGCAGCGCCGCGGCCAGGAAGGGCTACGAGCAGTACTTC. Protein product: CSAAARKGYEQYF.